These T cell receptor beta chains were read from a single sample in a study of T cells in Graves' hyperthyroidism and ophthalmopathy. MiXCR, applied by TCRdb to the multiplex PCR reads, yields one record per CDR3 protein. This sample has about half a million distinct CDR3 sequences; approximately 23% occur once, and the top ten carry about 49%. The sequenced sample consisted of blood. These receptors all come from a woman in her seventies with Graves' ophthalmopathy. The CDR3 runs from the conserved cysteine through the conserved F or W. A D gene is named only where the DNA matches it firmly.

CDR3 protein	V gene	D gene
CASSLAGSYEQYF	TRBV28	TRBD2
CSGQGVDGYTF	TRBV20-1	TRBD1
CASSRQEMGYGYTF	TRBV18	.
CATSVGTGVGTDTQYF	TRBV15	TRBD1
CATGPGTDYGYTF	TRBV24-1	.
CASSLSTAYNEQFF	TRBV27	.
CATGGLAGEETQYF	TRBV6-1	TRBD2
CASRRRAQGYPLGDSPLHF	TRBV6-1	.
CASSMGKISGRSYEQYF	TRBV5-1	TRBD2
CASSQIQDTQYF	TRBV3-1	.
CASSLGGGQAKNIQYF	TRBV7-9	.
CASSPRGAVQETQYF	TRBV18	.
CSARPHSGRALLLAQYF	TRBV20-1	TRBD2